Detailed here is one T cell receptor (beta chain). Its antigen is not yet known. No base quality values were provided; no much bigger clone lies one nucleotide off. The CDR3 regions of human TCRbeta chains were subjected to immunosequencing. The published analysis was carried out like this. TCRs in the repertoires were compared against a reference library of SARS-CoV-2-specific TCRs that had been generated with the MIRA antigen-specificity platform. Breadth was defined as the fraction of unique TCRs that were SARS-CoV-2-associated. Depth was defined as the fraction of total T cells that were SARS-CoV-2-associated. Using the MIRA data, each spike-specific TCR was mapped to the spike region that the TCR reacts to and placed in a CD4 or CD8 class. Log10-transformed breadth and depth values were compared by one-way ANOVA with Sidak's multiple comparisons tests. Held by TCRdb, this immuneACCESS table contains in-frame sequences only and omits some clones. Under half of the omission traces to an unresolved V gene where checked; the cause of the rest is unknown. V and J calls and clone size are those listed in that table; D and trimming were worked out from the DNA. The sample contains around 110,000 clones, 90% to 95% of them found a single time. About 3% of the sample rests with the top ten.

From the cysteine through the phenylalanine, the CDR3 covers 15 amino acids. Only the CDR3 DNA is retained, 45 bases long and in frame from the first base. V ends up 6 bases short and J 0 bases short, with an unmatched junction base count of 6. According to the germline V gene, CDR1 reads ENHRY and CDR2 reads SYGVKD. Reading the label with the study, this specimen's time point is: baseline before first vaccination. Vaccinee samples came from UK trials COV001 and COV002, including a single-blind randomized controlled phase 2/3 trial of AZD1222 (ChAdOx1 nCoV-19) in healthy adults. Trial participant PBMC samples were collected at day 0 and day 28 after the second dose for TCRbeta chain sequencing. The source of the sample is a study of T cell responses to AZD1222 COVID-19 vaccine (dated by TCRdb to about 2021). Background for the entire study: Because spike-specific TCR depth and breadth did not differ between the two schedules, AZD1222 recipients who got a second dose at roughly 4 weeks were pooled with those who got a second dose at roughly 12 weeks. A total of 233 trial participants underwent TCR sequencing, of whom 200 to 220 received two doses of AZD1222 and roughly 25 received two doses of the MenACWY control vaccine. Enrollment into the trials was organized by age into subgroups of 18-55, 56-69 and 70-plus years, and those subgroups contained roughly 150, 30 and 60 TCR-sequenced participants, respectively. Results and caveats for the whole study, not just this receptor: Epitopes outside the regions mutated in the B.1.351 and B.1.1.7 variants were reportedly recognized by nearly half of the unique spike-specific TCRs. After two AZD1222 doses, spike-specific TCR breadth and depth were significantly higher than at day 0 and than in MenACWY recipients. Participants were mostly white British, with more females than males. The authors suggested clonal diversity may have been underestimated. The vaccine-associated CD4 TCRs covered the entire spike protein, and the dominant responses fell in regions 160-218 and 743-854. Because no day 14 peak-response samples were available, repertoires were characterized only after the peak T cell response. In the small 56-69-year group, the increase in depth fell short of significance, most likely because of low power. Conclusions about previously exposed vaccinees are limited because only six or seven AZD1222 recipients were SARS-CoV-2 seropositive at baseline.

The clonotype was recovered from an adult in good health. The V and J segments used are TRBV10-3 and TRBJ2-3; a stretch of 7 junction bases matches TRBD1. The specimen comprised peripheral blood, sampled on day 0 of AZD1222 vaccination. The CDR3: CAIREQGLSTDTQYF. The nucleotide sequence reads TGTGCCATCAGGGAACAGGGGCTGAGCACAGATACGCAGTATTTT.